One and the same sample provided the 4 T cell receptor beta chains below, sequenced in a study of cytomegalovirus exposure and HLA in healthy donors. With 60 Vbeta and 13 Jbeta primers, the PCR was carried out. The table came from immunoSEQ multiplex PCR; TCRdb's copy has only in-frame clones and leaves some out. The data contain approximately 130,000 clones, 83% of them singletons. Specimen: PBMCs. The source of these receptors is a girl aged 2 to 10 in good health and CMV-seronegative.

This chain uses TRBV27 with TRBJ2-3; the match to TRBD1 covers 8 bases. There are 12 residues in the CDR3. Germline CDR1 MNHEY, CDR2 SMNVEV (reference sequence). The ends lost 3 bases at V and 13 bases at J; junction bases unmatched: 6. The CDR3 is CASSFRQGREYF. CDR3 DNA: TGTGCCAGCAGTTTCCGACAGGGGCGGGAGTATTTT.

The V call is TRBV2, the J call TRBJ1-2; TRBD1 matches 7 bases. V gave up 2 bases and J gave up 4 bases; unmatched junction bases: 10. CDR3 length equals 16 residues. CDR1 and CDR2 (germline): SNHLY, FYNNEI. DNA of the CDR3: TGTGCCAGCAGTGAACTTGGGCAGGGGGTTATCTATGGCTACACCTTC. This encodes CASSELGQGVIYGYTF.

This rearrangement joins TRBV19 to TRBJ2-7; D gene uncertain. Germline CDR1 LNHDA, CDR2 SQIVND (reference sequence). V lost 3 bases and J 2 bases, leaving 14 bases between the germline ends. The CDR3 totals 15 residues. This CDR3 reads CASSITYPRAYEQYF. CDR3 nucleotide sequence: TGTGCCAGTAGTATCACCTATCCCCGGGCCTACGAGCAGTACTTC. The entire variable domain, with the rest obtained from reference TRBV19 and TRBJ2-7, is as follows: DGGITQSPKYLFRKEGQNVTLSCEQNLNHDAMYWYRQDPGQGLRLIYYSQIVNDFQKGDIAEGYSVSREKKESFPLTVTSAQKNPTAFYLCASSITYPRAYEQYFGPGTRLTVT.

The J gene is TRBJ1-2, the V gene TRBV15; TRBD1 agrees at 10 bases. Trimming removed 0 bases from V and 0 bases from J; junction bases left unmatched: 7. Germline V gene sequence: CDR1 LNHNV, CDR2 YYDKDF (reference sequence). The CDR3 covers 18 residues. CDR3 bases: TGTGCCACCAGCAGAGAATGGGACAGGGGACTAACTAACTATGGCTACACCTTC. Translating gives CATSREWDRGLTNYGYTF.